Listed below are T cell receptor beta chains from one sample, sequenced in a study of shared clonotypes between healthy human individuals. Measured with immunoSEQ multiplex PCR; TCRdb has only the in-frame clones, and not every one. The table lists about 2.4 million clones, roughly 93% of them singletons, with 0.35% to 0.45% in the top ten. Sample: naive CD4+ T cells from PBMCs. Receptor source: a man younger than 30 in good health. Some clones in this sample may be carry-over from other donors' samples. The CDR3 runs from the conserved cysteine through the conserved F or W. D genes are given only for firm matches.

d_gene: .; v_gene: TRBV1; j_gene: TRBJ2-5; CDR3aa: CTSSPQGGGRKRETQYF; CDR3nt: TGCACCAGCAGCCCACAGGGGGGCGGGAGAAAGCGCGAGACCCAGTACTTC
d_gene: TRBD1; v_gene: TRBV5-1; j_gene: TRBJ2-5; CDR3aa: CASSTRDRGRGETQYF; CDR3nt: TGCGCCAGCAGCACCCGGGACAGGGGGCGCGGGGAGACCCAGTACTTC
d_gene: .; v_gene: TRBV5-4; j_gene: TRBJ1-1; CDR3aa: CASSLDGGVNTEAFF; CDR3nt: TGTGCCAGCAGCTTGGATGGGGGAGTGAACACTGAAGCTTTCTTT
d_gene: TRBD1; v_gene: TRBV5-1; j_gene: TRBJ1-2; CDR3aa: CASSWDRGLGYTF; CDR3nt: TGCGCCAGCAGCTGGGACAGGGGGCTTGGCTACACCTTC
d_gene: TRBD1; v_gene: TRBV5-8; j_gene: TRBJ2-7; CDR3aa: CASSLGQGATYF; CDR3nt: TGTGCCAGCAGCTTGGGGCAGGGGGCGACGTACTTC
d_gene: .; v_gene: TRBV7-3; j_gene: TRBJ2-3; CDR3aa: CASSSGDGGTDTQYF; CDR3nt: TGTGCCAGCAGCTCCGGGGATGGCGGCACAGATACGCAGTATTTT
d_gene: TRBD1; v_gene: TRBV5-1; j_gene: TRBJ2-1; CDR3aa: CASSIRTGGDNEQFF; CDR3nt: TGCGCCAGCAGCATTAGGACAGGGGGGGACAATGAGCAGTTCTTC
d_gene: .; v_gene: TRBV7-9; j_gene: TRBJ1-1; CDR3aa: CASSFKHTEAFF; CDR3nt: TGTGCCAGCAGCTTTAAACACACTGAAGCTTTCTTT
d_gene: .; v_gene: TRBV5-4; j_gene: TRBJ1-1; CDR3aa: CASAEWNTEAFF; CDR3nt: TGTGCCAGCGCAGAATGGAACACTGAAGCTTTCTTT
d_gene: .; v_gene: TRBV27; j_gene: TRBJ2-6; CDR3aa: CASSLFLFTGTTSGANVLTF; CDR3nt: TGTGCCAGCAGTTTATTCCTGTTTACCGGGACAACTTCTGGGGCCAACGTCCTGACTTTC